The 16 T cell receptor beta chains below all came from one sample that was sequenced in a study of cytomegalovirus exposure and HLA in healthy donors. PCR primers comprised 60 Vbeta and 13 Jbeta primers. Generated by immunoSEQ multiplex PCR, the TCRdb table keeps only in-frame clones and is missing some. The table lists some 120,000 clones, 60% to 85% of them singletons, with 1.6% in the top ten. Sequencing input: PBMCs. These receptors all come from a woman aged 18-30 years in good health and CMV-seronegative.

The chain couples TRBV6-1 to TRBJ2-2; 8 bases map to TRBD2. The CDR3 is made up of 17 amino acids. CDR1 and CDR2 (germline): MNHNS, SASEGT. The junction had 6 bases not matched to a gene; V was cut back by 2 bases and J by 1 base. CDR3 in amino acids: CASSERLLAGNTGELFF. The DNA of the CDR3 is TGTGCCAGCAGTGAAAGGTTGCTAGCGGGGAACACCGGGGAGCTGTTTTTT.

This chain links TRBV10-2 with TRBJ1-5, with no clear D. The V gene's germline CDR1 is WSHSY and CDR2 SAAADI. The CDR3 totals 11 residues. V lost 3 bases and J 6 bases, leaving 3 bases between the germline ends. The CDR3 sequence is CASSDGQPQHF. For the CDR3, the DNA is TGCGCCAGCAGTGACGGTCAGCCCCAGCATTTT.

The chain joins TRBV5-1 to TRBJ1-4; TRBD1 is a possible D gene (5 bases). Germline assignment: CDR1 SGHRS and CDR2 YFSETQ. This CDR3 is built from 14 residues. Between the trimmed V and J ends, which lost 0 bases and 9 bases, there was a span of 12 bases. The CDR3 spells CASSLGSAGKKLFF. CDR3 bases: TGCGCCAGCAGCTTGGGATCGGCAGGGAAAAAACTGTTTTTT.

V gene TRBV7-9 combines with J gene TRBJ1-4; 11 nucleotides align to TRBD1. Germline CDR1 SEHNR, CDR2 FQNEAQ (reference sequence). The CDR3 is 16 residues long. V trimming: 5 bases; J trimming: 0 bases; junction bases outside the gene matches: 2. CDR3 in amino acids: CASSRTGGPTNEKLFF. DNA of the CDR3: TGTGCCAGCAGCCGGACAGGGGGCCCAACTAATGAAAAACTGTTTTTT. The variable domain in full, completed from reference TRBV7-9 and TRBJ1-4, reads DTGVSQNPRHKITKRGQNVTFRCDPISEHNRLYWYRQTLGQGPEFLTYFQNEAQLEKSRLLSDRFSAERPKGSFSTLEIQRTEQGDSAMYLCASSRTGGPTNEKLFFGSGTQLSVL.

The chain is built from TRBV29-1 and TRBJ1-1; TRBD1 aligns across 8 bases. The CDR3 covers 14 residues. Unmatched junction bases numbered 8, after V lost 1 base and J lost 7 bases. CDR1 SQVTM and CDR2 ANQGSEA come from the germline V gene. CDR3 sequence: CSVEAGQGSVEAFF. CDR3 DNA: TGCAGCGTTGAAGCTGGACAGGGAAGTGTTGAAGCTTTCTTT.

This clone was found a few times. This sequence joins TRBV27 and TRBJ2-7; D might be TRBD2 (6 bases). Trimming pared 10 bases from V and 5 bases from J, leaving 21 bases between. Germline assignment: CDR1 MNHEY and CDR2 SMNVEV (reference sequence). This CDR3 is 14 amino acids long. The CDR3 DNA reads as TGTGCCACGGGGGTTGGGCAGGGTCTAAACGAGCAGTACTTC. Translated, it gives CATGVGQGLNEQYF.

The chain uses TRBV18 and TRBJ1-3, with no clear D. V was trimmed by 3 bases and J by 0 bases, leaving 12 bases between them. The CDR3 runs 16 residues. The germline gives CDR1 KGHSH, CDR2 LQKENI. DNA of the CDR3: TGTGCCAGCTCACCCAGTTTCCAGAACTCTGGAAACACCATATATTTT. As protein: CASSPSFQNSGNTIYF.

CDR3 region: CASSLSRPGRGMGLYGYTF. The CDR3 DNA reads as TGTGCCAGCAGTTTAAGCCGCCCGGGCAGAGGGATGGGACTCTATGGCTACACCTTC. The V and J genes are TRBV28 and TRBJ1-2, with a possible D match to TRBD1 (5 bases). Germline assignment: CDR1 MDHEN and CDR2 SYDVKM. Trimming removed 2 bases at V and 4 bases at J, with 26 bases between. The CDR3 consists of 19 residues.

The rearrangement joins TRBV5-4 to TRBJ1-2, with 10 bases matching TRBD1. CDR1 and CDR2 (germline): SGHNT, YYREEE (reference sequence). Trimming removed 0 bases from V and 3 bases from J; junction bases left unmatched: 5. The CDR3 has 16 amino acids. The CDR3 DNA reads TGTGCCAGCAGCTTGGCCGGGACAGGGGACTACTATGGCTACACCTTC. Translated: CASSLAGTGDYYGYTF.

V and J are TRBV2 and TRBJ2-2; 8 nucleotides agree with TRBD1. CDR1 SNHLY and CDR2 FYNNEI come from the germline V gene. This CDR3 is built from 13 residues. The ends lost 6 bases at V and 4 bases at J; junction bases unmatched: 1. The DNA of the CDR3 is TGTGCCAGCAGCGACAGGGGCACCGGGGAGCTGTTTTTT. Residues: CASSDRGTGELFF.

This sequence joins TRBV15 and TRBJ2-1, with TRBD2 as a possible D gene (7 bases). Looked up from germline, CDR1 is LNHNV and CDR2 is YYDKDF (reference sequence). Trimming took off 5 bases at V and 9 bases at J, with 20 bases between the two ends. The CDR3 length is 15 residues. The CDR3 DNA is TGTGCCACCAGCCCCAAGTTGGGGGGGGCGGGTGAGCAGTTCTTC. The encoded protein is CATSPKLGGAGEQFF.

The J gene is TRBJ2-5, the V gene TRBV11-2; D uncertain. Germline lookup yields CDR1 SGHAT and CDR2 FQNNGV. The CDR3 covers 14 residues. V was trimmed by 2 bases and J by 5 bases, leaving 12 bases between them. Here the CDR3 reads CASSLQSWRETQYF. In DNA form, the CDR3 reads TGTGCCAGCAGCTTACAGAGCTGGCGGGAGACCCAGTACTTC.

The chain is built from TRBV5-1 and TRBJ2-3; TRBD1 matches at 7 bases. The V and J ends lost 8 bases and 2 bases, in that order; junction bases with no gene match: 5. The CDR3 spans 13 residues. CDR1 SGHRS and CDR2 YFSETQ come from the germline V gene. CDR3 in DNA: TGCGCCAGTACAGGGGAGATCACAGATACGCAGTATTTT. Protein product: CASTGEITDTQYF.

V gene TRBV28 combines with J gene TRBJ1-5, with a tentative D call TRBD1 (5 bases). Per the germline V gene, CDR1 is MDHEN and CDR2 is SYDVKM. With 2 bases removed from V and 7 bases from J, the gap between germline ends came to 15 bases. The CDR3 covers 15 residues. CDR3 in DNA: TGTGCCAGCAGTTTAGGTTGGGGACGGGAGCAGCCCCAGCATTTT. It encodes CASSLGWGREQPQHF.

The gene calls are TRBV6-1 and TRBJ1-2; no reliable D call. There are 10 residues in the CDR3. Looked up from germline, CDR1 is MNHNS and CDR2 is SASEGT. V shed 2 bases and J shed 14 bases, with 9 bases lying between them. For the CDR3, the DNA is TGTGCCAGCAGTGAAAATCGTCCTACCTTC. It yields the protein CASSENRPTF.

CDR3 DNA: TGTGCCAGCAGCTTGGGGGGGGTAAACACAGATACGCAGTATTTT. Translated, it gives CASSLGGVNTDTQYF. The gene calls are TRBV5-4 and TRBJ2-3, with a weak D call TRBD2 (6 bases). V was trimmed by 0 bases and J by 2 bases, leaving 10 bases between them. Germline V gives CDR1 SGHNT, CDR2 YYREEE (reference sequence). The CDR3 length is 15 residues.